These 8 T cell receptor beta chains came from one sample sequenced in a study of CD8 T cell repertoires and HIV-1 epitope variants. Using immunoSEQ multiplex PCR, the repertoire was profiled, and TCRdb retains in-frame clones only, with some absent. The sample carries some 4,700 clones, approximately 71% recorded once. No antigen is known for these receptors. The sample was cultured CD8+ T cells derived from PBMCs. These receptors all stem from a male donor with HIV.

This rearrangement joins TRBV4-3 to TRBJ2-7; D remains unclear. CDR1 LGHNA and CDR2 YSLEER come from the germline V gene. V was clipped by 0 bases and J by 7 bases, with 10 bases between them. The CDR3 covers 13 residues. CDR3 protein: CASSQDLGWEQYF. The CDR3 coding sequence is TGCGCCAGCAGCCAAGATTTGGGATGGGAGCAGTACTTC.

The sample holds a few counts of this clone. The rearrangement links TRBV4-3 to TRBJ1-6, with TRBD1 as a possible D gene (5 bases). The CDR3 runs 15 residues. The V gene's germline CDR1 is LGHNA and CDR2 YSLEER. The V end lost 1 base, the J end lost 7 bases, and 11 bases lay between the germline ends. The CDR3 is CASSQGGAVNSPLHF. Here the CDR3 DNA reads TGCGCCAGCAGCCAAGGGGGCGCAGTAAATTCACCCCTCCACTTT.

The V gene is TRBV28, the J gene TRBJ2-1; 9 bases are a match to TRBD2. Germline CDR1 is MDHEN and CDR2 is SYDVKM. The CDR3 has 14 residues. With V trimmed by 8 bases and J by 4 bases, 6 bases remained unmatched. The CDR3 bases are TGTGCCAGCTCCCGCACTAGCGGGTACAATGAGCAGTTCTTC. Its protein is CASSRTSGYNEQFF. Full variable domain (remainder filled in from reference TRBV28 and TRBJ2-1): DVKVTQSSRYLVKRTGEKVFLECVQDMDHENMFWYRQDPGLGLRLIYFSYDVKMKEKGDIPEGYSVSREKKERFSLILESASTNQTSMYLCASSRTSGYNEQFFGPGTRLTVL.

This rearrangement joins TRBV25-1 to TRBJ2-5, with TRBD1 matching 7 bases. Losses at the gene ends were 2 bases for V and 3 bases for J; bases not matched to a gene: 6. Germline CDR1 reads MGHDK; CDR2 reads SYGVNS. This CDR3 contains 15 residues. CDR3 amino acids: CASSEHGTAEETQYF. CDR3 sequence (DNA): TGTGCCAGCAGTGAACACGGGACAGCTGAAGAGACCCAGTACTTC.

This clone was counted between two and nine times. This chain joins TRBV28 and TRBJ2-7; no definite D call. Trimming left V 4 bases short and J 3 bases short, with 4 bases between. This CDR3 comprises 11 residues. Germline V CDR1 and CDR2: MDHEN, SYDVKM. CDR3 protein: CASSSNYEQYF. CDR3 bases: TGTGCCAGCAGTTCCAACTACGAGCAGTACTTC. The complete variable domain, with remaining parts taken from reference TRBV28 and TRBJ2-7, reads DVKVTQSSRYLVKRTGEKVFLECVQDMDHENMFWYRQDPGLGLRLIYFSYDVKMKEKGDIPEGYSVSREKKERFSLILESASTNQTSMYLCASSSNYEQYFGPGTRLTVT.

The chain links TRBV15 to TRBJ2-7; weak D call: TRBD2 (5 bases). The V end was cut by 7 bases, the J end by 6 bases, with 22 bases between. Germline V gene data show CDR1 as LNHNV and CDR2 as YYDKDF (reference sequence). The CDR3 consists of 15 residues. The CDR3 here is CATKERGNKAIEQYF. CDR3 nucleotides: TGTGCCACCAAAGAAAGAGGGAACAAGGCGATCGAGCAGTACTTC. The complete variable domain, with remaining parts taken from reference TRBV15 and TRBJ2-7, reads DAMVIQNPRYQVTQFGKPVTLSCSQTLNHNVMYWYQQKSSQAPKLLFHYYDKDFNNEADTPDNFQSRRPNTSFCFLDIRSPGLGDTAMYLCATKERGNKAIEQYFGPGTRLTVT.

The genes are TRBV6-5 and TRBJ2-2; D unclear. V was shortened by 6 bases and J by 6 bases, with 11 bases between the two germline ends. The germline V gene encodes CDR1 MNHEY and CDR2 SVGAGI. The CDR3 extends over 13 amino acids. The DNA of the CDR3 is TGTGCCAGCAGCTTAATAAGAGCCGGGGAGCTGTTTTTT. Its translation: CASSLIRAGELFF.

The chain recombines TRBV2 with TRBJ1-3; 11 positions match TRBD1. V trimming: 3 bases; J trimming: 1 base; junction bases outside the gene matches: 5. CDR1 is SNHLY and CDR2 is FYNNEI in the germline V gene. There are 17 residues in the CDR3. CDR3 loop: CASSDIGQGASGNTIYF. CDR3 nucleotide sequence: TGTGCCAGCAGTGATATCGGACAGGGGGCTTCTGGAAACACCATATATTTT.